A selection of T cell receptor beta chains follows, all from one sample in a study of OX40 agonist ivuxolimab in advanced cancers. Assay: immunoSEQ multiplex PCR; the TCRdb copy retains only in-frame clones and omits some. This repertoire shows about 97,000 clones, 86% found once; its top ten account for around 5.5%. Specimen: CD4+ or CD8+ T cells sorted from blood, collected in a trial of the OX40 agonist ivuxolimab. These receptors all come from an adult with an advanced solid tumor such as melanoma, head and neck, liver or kidney cancer. Both conserved end residues are part of each CDR3. A D gene is named only where the DNA matches it firmly. A row's size may be missing; if present it is once, few, many or a size class.

size: .; D: .; J: TRBJ1-2; V: TRBV6-5; DNA: TGTGCCAGCAGTTCGAAAGGAGCGGGGGCGAACTATGGCTACACCTTC; CDR3: CASSSKGAGANYGYTF
size: .; D: .; J: TRBJ2-7; V: TRBV10-3; DNA: TGTGCCATCCGGGAGAGTCCGCAATGGGAGCAGTACTTC; CDR3: CAIRESPQWEQYF
size: .; D: TRBD2; J: TRBJ2-3; V: TRBV28; DNA: TGTGCCAGCAGTTCGGCGGGGGGGCATAGAGATACGCAGTATTTT; CDR3: CASSSAGGHRDTQYF
size: .; D: TRBD2; J: TRBJ2-2; V: TRBV19; DNA: TGTGCCAGTAGCCCGGGACTAGCGGGAGGGTTTAACACCGGGGAGCTGTTTTTT; CDR3: CASSPGLAGGFNTGELFF
size: .; D: TRBD1; J: TRBJ1-6; V: TRBV18; DNA: TGTGCCAGCTCATCGGGGACAGGCAATTCACCCCTCCACTTT; CDR3: CASSSGTGNSPLHF
size: .; D: TRBD2; J: TRBJ2-5; V: TRBV4-2; DNA: TGTGCCAGCAGCCCAAGCGGGAGTGAGACCCAGTACTTC; CDR3: CASSPSGSETQYF
size: .; D: .; J: TRBJ2-5; V: TRBV10-3; DNA: TGTGCCATCAGTGACAGGGAAGAGACCCAGTACTTC; CDR3: CAISDREETQYF
size: once; D: TRBD1; J: TRBJ1-2; V: TRBV5-6; DNA: TGTGCCAGCAGCTGGGGACAGGGGAACTATGGCTACACCTTC; CDR3: CASSWGQGNYGYTF
size: .; D: TRBD2; J: TRBJ2-7; V: TRBV7-2; DNA: TGTGCCAGCAGCGGCAGCGGGAGGGCCGAAGAGCAGTACTTC; CDR3: CASSGSGRAEEQYF
size: .; D: TRBD2; J: TRBJ2-7; V: TRBV5-1; DNA: TGCGCCAGCAGCTACGGGGACTACTACGAGCAGTACTTC; CDR3: CASSYGDYYEQYF
size: .; D: .; J: TRBJ2-7; V: TRBV7-9; DNA: TGTGCCAGCAGCGTAGCGGACTTCGAGCAGTACTTC; CDR3: CASSVADFEQYF
size: .; D: .; J: TRBJ2-7; V: TRBV29-1; DNA: TGCAGCGTCTTTAGCGGCTACGAGCAGTACTTC; CDR3: CSVFSGYEQYF
size: .; D: .; J: TRBJ2-2; V: TRBV7-6; DNA: TGTGCCAGCAGCCCAGGGGTGGGTGACCTCGGCGGGGAGCTGTTTTTT; CDR3: CASSPGVGDLGGELFF
size: .; D: TRBD1; J: TRBJ1-4; V: TRBV4-1; DNA: TGCGCCAGCAGCCAACAAGCGCTGGGACAGGGGAATGAAAAACTGTTTTTT; CDR3: CASSQQALGQGNEKLFF
size: few; D: TRBD1; J: TRBJ1-5; V: TRBV27; DNA: TGTGCCAGCGCAGGGGGATATTATCAGCCCCAGCATTTT; CDR3: CASAGGYYQPQHF
size: .; D: .; J: TRBJ1-2; V: TRBV29-1; DNA: TGCAGCGTTGAGGTACGGGACAACTATGGCTACACCTTC; CDR3: CSVEVRDNYGYTF
size: .; D: .; J: TRBJ2-3; V: TRBV19; DNA: TGTGCCACCGAAGGGGGGGACGCTAGCACAGATACGCAGTATTTT; CDR3: CATEGGDASTDTQYF
size: once; D: .; J: TRBJ1-2; V: TRBV6-5; DNA: TGTGCCAGCAGTTATGGGGGCGTTGGTGGCTACACCTTC; CDR3: CASSYGGVGGYTF
size: .; D: .; J: TRBJ1-1; V: TRBV11-1; DNA: TGTGCCAGCAGCTTAGCGTGGAACACTGAAGCTTTCTTT; CDR3: CASSLAWNTEAFF
size: .; D: .; J: TRBJ1-2; V: TRBV7-9; DNA: TGTGCCAGCAGCGTATCCGGGACAACCTATGGCTACACCTTC; CDR3: CASSVSGTTYGYTF
size: .; D: .; J: TRBJ2-2; V: TRBV2; DNA: TGTGCCAGCAGTACGGGGGACTCCCTCGGGGAGCTGTTTTTT; CDR3: CASSTGDSLGELFF
size: .; D: .; J: TRBJ2-5; V: TRBV5-1; DNA: TGCGCCAGCAGCGGATCTAACAGGAGTAGGAGAACCCAGTACTTC; CDR3: CASSGSNRSRRTQYF
size: .; D: .; J: TRBJ2-3; V: TRBV27; DNA: TGTGCCAGCAGTCCACGGGGCACAGATACGCAGTATTTT; CDR3: CASSPRGTDTQYF
size: .; D: TRBD1; J: TRBJ1-2; V: TRBV7-2; DNA: TGTGCCAGCACCCTCCAAGGACAGGGTGTCTATGGCTACACCTTC; CDR3: CASTLQGQGVYGYTF
size: .; D: .; J: TRBJ2-2; V: TRBV6-1; DNA: TGTGCCAGCAGGGTCCGGAGGATGAACACCGGGGAGCTGTTTTTT; CDR3: CASRVRRMNTGELFF
size: .; D: .; J: TRBJ2-7; V: TRBV7-6; DNA: TGTGCCAGCAGCCCCCGGGACAAAGTCTACGAGCAGTACTTC; CDR3: CASSPRDKVYEQYF
size: .; D: .; J: TRBJ1-6; V: TRBV6-5; DNA: TGTGCCAGCAGTTACTCGACCGAAGGGGATTCACCCCTCCACTTT; CDR3: CASSYSTEGDSPLHF
size: .; D: TRBD2; J: TRBJ2-1; V: TRBV7-3; DNA: TGTGCCAGCAGCTTAATTGCGGCGGGAGGGTACAATGAGCAGTTCTTC; CDR3: CASSLIAAGGYNEQFF
size: .; D: TRBD2; J: TRBJ2-2; V: TRBV19; DNA: TGTGCCAGTAGAGGACTAGCGGGGGAGGACACCGGGGAGCTGTTTTTT; CDR3: CASRGLAGEDTGELFF
size: .; D: .; J: TRBJ1-6; V: TRBV30; DNA: TGTGCCTGGTGCTTTCAGGGGAATTCACCCCTCCACTTT; CDR3: CAWCFQGNSPLHF
size: .; D: .; J: TRBJ1-2; V: TRBV5-1; DNA: TGCGCCAGCAGCTTGGTAGCTGATTCCAACTATGGCTACACCTTC; CDR3: CASSLVADSNYGYTF